Each of the 15 T cell receptor beta chains below was sequenced from the same sample in a study of cytotoxic CD8 clonotypes in ibrutinib-treated CLL. The table came from immunoSEQ multiplex PCR; TCRdb's copy has only in-frame clones and leaves some out. The data hold 45,000 to 70,000 clones, with roughly three fifths observed a single time. The sample consisted of PBMCs, taken after 24 months of ibrutinib treatment. The receptors shown here come from a human donor with chronic lymphocytic leukemia.

This clone has only a few counts. The chain employs TRBV10-1 and TRBJ2-4; a possible D gene is TRBD2 (6 bases). V was shortened by 2 bases and J by 9 bases, with 14 bases between the two germline ends. Germline V gives CDR1 WNHNN, CDR2 SYGVQD (reference sequence). This CDR3 region has 14 residues. The CDR3 is CASSEGGLGGIQYF. Written as DNA, the CDR3 is TGCGCCAGCAGTGAGGGAGGCCTCGGGGGCATTCAGTACTTC.

The chain combines TRBV4-1 with TRBJ1-1, with 12 nucleotides matching TRBD1. Germline V gives CDR1 MGHRA, CDR2 YSYEKL. CDR3 length equals 15 residues. V dropped 3 bases and J dropped 4; count of bases not matched to a gene: 3. CDR3 in DNA: TGCGCCAGCAGCCAGGGACAGGGGGCGGGCACTGAAGCTTTCTTT. Protein: CASSQGQGAGTEAFF.

The V gene is TRBV2, the J gene TRBJ1-4, with 8 bases matching TRBD1. Looked up from germline, CDR1 is SNHLY and CDR2 is FYNNEI. After removal of 6 bases from V and 8 bases from J, the junction contained 8 bases not matched to a gene. The CDR3 contains 14 residues. The DNA for the CDR3 is TGTGCCAGCAGCTCGACAGGGGTTCGGGAAAAACTGTTTTTT. Translated: CASSSTGVREKLFF.

This clone was counted once. The rearrangement joins TRBV18 to TRBJ1-4; the D gene is possibly TRBD1 (5 bases). V lost 3 bases, J lost 6 bases, and 11 bases lay in between. From germline, CDR1 is KGHSH and CDR2 LQKENI. This CDR3 is 14 amino acids long. CDR3 protein: CASSPRGADEKLFF. CDR3 in DNA: TGTGCCAGCTCACCGAGGGGAGCGGATGAAAAACTGTTTTTT.

The chain is built from TRBV2 and TRBJ1-3; possibly TRBD1 for D (5 bases). Germline CDR1 and CDR2: SNHLY and FYNNEI. The V end lost 7 bases, the J end lost 0 bases, and 10 bases lay between the germline ends. CDR3 length equals 14 residues. The DNA for the CDR3 is TGTGCCAGCATGGGACGGATCTCTGGAAACACCATATATTTT. It is translated as CASMGRISGNTIYF.

The J gene is TRBJ2-3, the V gene TRBV7-9; D is possibly TRBD2 (7 bases). Deletions cut 3 bases from V and 3 bases from J, with 19 bases between. This CDR3 contains 17 residues. Germline assignment: CDR1 SEHNR and CDR2 FQNEAQ (reference sequence). The CDR3 nucleotides read TGTGCCAGCAGCTTTGAAGGAGGGGGGGAGGTAACAGATACGCAGTATTTT. Its translation: CASSFEGGGEVTDTQYF.

The table lists this clone with a few counts. The V call is TRBV7-6, the J call TRBJ2-2; 8 bases are shared with TRBD2. J lost 6 bases, V lost 8 bases, and 14 bases had no gene match. Germline assignment: CDR1 SGHVS and CDR2 FNYEAQ. CDR3 length equals 16 residues. In DNA, the CDR3 is TGTGCCAGCCTCCCCGGGCTAGCGGGCAGTTCCGGGGAGCTGTTTTTT. It yields the protein CASLPGLAGSSGELFF. The entire variable domain, with the rest obtained from reference TRBV7-6 and TRBJ2-2, is as follows: GAGVSQSPRYKVTKRGQDVALRCDPISGHVSLYWYRQALGQGPEFLTYFNYEAQQDKSGLPNDRFSAERPEGSISTLTIQRTEQRDSAMYRCASLPGLAGSSGELFFGEGSRLTVL.

A few counts support this clone. The V call is TRBV18, the J call TRBJ1-6; possible D gene TRBD1, 5 bases. Trimming shortened V by 3 bases and J by 8 bases, and 17 bases separated the two germline ends. The CDR3 spans 16 residues. Germline V CDR1 and CDR2: KGHSH, LQKENI. CDR3 DNA: TGTGCCAGCTCACCGACTTGGGGGAAAATGGATTCACCCCTCCACTTT. Translated: CASSPTWGKMDSPLHF.

This clone was counted only a few times. J is TRBJ1-2 and V is TRBV6-5; D call uncertain. The CDR3 contains 11 residues. The germline CDR1 and CDR2 sequences are MNHEY and SVGAGI. V lost 4 bases and J lost 5, with 5 bases in between. The CDR3 DNA sequence: TGTGCCAGCAGTTCGGGATATGGCTACACCTTC. It is translated as CASSSGYGYTF.

The V call is TRBV11-2, the J call TRBJ2-5; unclear D gene. CDR3 length: 16 amino acids. Trimming shortened V by 5 bases and J by 0 bases, and 16 bases separated the two germline ends. Germline CDR1 SGHAT, CDR2 FQNNGV. The DNA for the CDR3 is TGTGCCAGCAGCCTAGTAAGGCCCTCGTACCAAGAGACCCAGTACTTC. Protein product: CASSLVRPSYQETQYF.

Within the sample, this clone is medium-sized. The chain is built from TRBV28 and TRBJ1-2; 7 bases fit TRBD1. Looked up from germline, CDR1 is MDHEN and CDR2 is SYDVKM. CDR3 length equals 13 residues. With 6 bases clipped from V and 5 bases from J, the junction kept 6 bases outside the gene matches. CDR3 nucleotide sequence: TGTGCCAGCAGGTTGACAGGGAGGTATGGCTACACCTTC. This gives the protein CASRLTGRYGYTF.

This clone has at least ten counts. This chain uses TRBV5-6 with TRBJ1-4; D is possibly TRBD1 (5 bases). V was shortened by 3 bases and J by 6 bases, with 21 bases between the two germline ends. The CDR3 spans 17 residues. Germline V lookup: CDR1 SGHDT, CDR2 YYEEEE. This CDR3 is CASSSGLRQPLDEKLFF. The CDR3 bases are TGTGCCAGCAGCTCCGGTCTGCGACAGCCCTTGGATGAAAAACTGTTTTTT. Full variable domain (outside the CDR3, taken from reference TRBV5-6 and TRBJ1-4): DAGVTQSPTHLIKTRGQQVTLRCSPKSGHDTVSWYQQALGQGPQFIFQYYEEEERQRGNFPDRFSGHQFPNYSSELNVNALLLGDSALYLCASSSGLRQPLDEKLFFGSGTQLSVL.

CDR3 nucleotide sequence: TGCGCCAGCAGCCACCCCGGGAGACACTACGAGCAGTACGTC. Protein: CASSHPGRHYEQYV. The genes are TRBV4-1 and TRBJ2-7, with TRBD2 as a possible D gene (6 bases). V was cut by 3 bases and J by 3 bases, with 12 bases left in between. CDR1 MGHRA and CDR2 YSYEKL come from the germline V gene. This CDR3 comprises 14 residues.

The J gene is TRBJ2-3, the V gene TRBV5-5, with 7 positions matching TRBD1. CDR3 size: 14 residues. In germline, CDR1 is SGHKS, CDR2 YYEKEE (reference sequence). Germline trimming cut 4 bases from V and 1 base from J; bases unmatched to any gene: 3. The CDR3: CASSQGQGTDTQYF. CDR3 sequence (DNA): TGTGCCAGCAGCCAAGGACAGGGCACAGATACGCAGTATTTT. Filled out from reference TRBV5-5 and TRBJ2-3, the complete variable domain reads DAGVTQSPTHLIKTRGQQVTLRCSPISGHKSVSWYQQVLGQGPQFIFQYYEKEERGRGNFPDRFSARQFPNYSSELNVNALLLGDSALYLCASSQGQGTDTQYFGPGTRLTVL.

In this sample, this clone turned up a few times. The V gene is TRBV7-9, the J gene TRBJ1-2; D is uncertain. Germline V gene sequence: CDR1 SEHNR, CDR2 FQNEAQ (reference sequence). The CDR3 is made up of 9 amino acids. V was pared by 1 base and J by 14 bases, with 5 bases between. CDR3 nucleotides: TGTGCCAGCAGCTTAGACCATACCTTC. This sequence encodes CASSLDHTF.